These T cell receptor beta chains were read from a single sample in a study of blood T cell repertoires in COVID-19. The repertoire was sequenced with immunoSEQ multiplex PCR; TCRdb's copy has only in-frame clones and lacks some. The table has a few hundred thousand clones, around 87% seen once; the top ten hold about 15%. The sample was PBMCs or T cells enriched from blood (not recorded which). Receptors were obtained from a young man who had been exposed to COVID-19. The CDR3 runs from the conserved cysteine through the conserved F or W. A D gene is named only where the DNA matches it firmly. For some rows the clone size is stated as once, few or many, or as a class when expanded; others skip it.

j_gene	v_gene	d_gene	abundance	CDR3nt	CDR3aa
TRBJ2-5	TRBV7-3	TRBD2	NA	TGTGCCAGCAGCCCCCGACTAGCGGGGGGGATAGAGACCCAGTACTTC	CASSPRLAGGIETQYF
TRBJ1-1	TRBV11-2	TRBD1	NA	TGTGCCAGCAGCTCTGGACAGGGGTCCACGAACACTGAAGCTTTCTTT	CASSSGQGSTNTEAFF
TRBJ1-1	TRBV27	NA	NA	TGTGCCAGCAGTTTATCGACCCTAGCTATGAACACTGAAGCTTTCTTT	CASSLSTLAMNTEAFF
TRBJ2-3	TRBV15	NA	NA	TGTGCCACCAGCAGAGATCTGGGTCAGACTAAGACAGATACGCAGTATTTT	CATSRDLGQTKTDTQYF
TRBJ2-2	TRBV20-1	NA	NA	TGCAGTGCTAGTTGGCAGGGGGGCGGGGAGCTGTTTTTT	CSASWQGGGELFF
TRBJ2-2	TRBV18	NA	NA	TGTGCCAGCTCACCTTCACCTCCTAGGACTGGTGGCGGGGAGCTGTTTTTT	CASSPSPPRTGGGELFF
TRBJ2-1	TRBV5-1	TRBD2	NA	TGCGCCAGCAGTAGACTAGCGAATGAGCAGTTCTTC	CASSRLANEQFF
TRBJ1-1	TRBV9	TRBD1	NA	TGTGCCAGCAGCGTAAGAGGGGGCGACACTGAAGCTTTCTTT	CASSVRGGDTEAFF
TRBJ2-7	TRBV29-1	NA	once	TGCAGCGTTGGTACGTCCCGACGGGGCGAGCAGTACTTC	CSVGTSRRGEQYF
TRBJ1-1	TRBV2	NA	once	TGTGCCAGCGATTTCGGGGGGACTGAAGCTTTCTTT	CASDFGGTEAFF
TRBJ2-3	TRBV2	TRBD2	NA	TGTGCCAGCTTCGGGCCCACTAGCGGGGCTACTCGTTATAGCACAGATACGCAGTATTTT	CASFGPTSGATRYSTDTQYF
TRBJ1-4	TRBV19	NA	NA	TGTGCCAGTAAGTCGAACCGGGAAAATGAAAAACTGTTTTTT	CASKSNRENEKLFF
TRBJ2-3	TRBV19	TRBD2	NA	TGTGCCAGTAGTAGTAGCGGGGGGTATAGTGCAGATACGCAGTATTTT	CASSSSGGYSADTQYF
TRBJ1-5	TRBV28	NA	NA	TGTGCCAGCAGTTTCGGGGATAGCAATCAGCCCCAGCATTTT	CASSFGDSNQPQHF
TRBJ2-2	TRBV29-1	NA	NA	TGCAGCGTTGGCAGCACCGGGGAGCTGTTTTTT	CSVGSTGELFF
TRBJ1-2	TRBV6-5	NA	NA	TGTGCCAGCAGTACAGAAGTCTATGGCTACACCTTC	CASSTEVYGYTF
TRBJ1-6	TRBV7-2	NA	NA	TGTGCCAGCAGCCCCTCCGGTCCTTCACCCCTCCACTTT	CASSPSGPSPLHF
TRBJ2-2	TRBV7-9	TRBD1	NA	TGTGCCAGCAGCTTGGGACAGGGGGCGGAAGGGGAGCTGTTTTTT	CASSLGQGAEGELFF
TRBJ2-3	TRBV24-1	TRBD2	NA	TGTGCCACCAGTGACGGGACTAGCGGGACCGATACGCAGTATTTT	CATSDGTSGTDTQYF
TRBJ1-3	TRBV11-2	TRBD1	NA	TGTGCCAGCAGCTTAGACTCACATTCACAGGGGACCATATATTTT	CASSLDSHSQGTIYF
TRBJ2-3	TRBV4-1	TRBD2	once	TGCGCCAGCAGCCAAGATTGGACTAGCGGGTTCCGCACAGATACGCAGTATTTT	CASSQDWTSGFRTDTQYF
TRBJ2-7	TRBV6-4	NA	NA	TGTGCCAGCAGTGAAGGACAGTTCTACGAGCAGTACTTC	CASSEGQFYEQYF
TRBJ1-1	TRBV5-4	NA	NA	TGTGCCAGCAGCCCCCCGGGACACAACACTGAAGCTTTCTTT	CASSPPGHNTEAFF
TRBJ1-6	TRBV27	NA	NA	TGTGCCAGCAGATATGGACAGATCAATTCACCCCTCCACTTT	CASRYGQINSPLHF
TRBJ1-1	TRBV5-1	NA	NA	TGCGCCAGCAGCTTGGAATCGACTGAAGCTTTCTTT	CASSLESTEAFF
TRBJ1-1	TRBV5-5	TRBD1	NA	TGTGCCAGCAGCTGGACTGACAGGGGAGGAACTGAAGCTTTCTTT	CASSWTDRGGTEAFF
TRBJ2-7	TRBV29-1	TRBD1	NA	TGCAGCGTGGACCCCGGGACAGGGAGCTACGAGCAGTACTTC	CSVDPGTGSYEQYF
TRBJ2-2	TRBV7-6	TRBD1	NA	TGTGCCAGCAGCTTAACACAGGGGGATAACGGGGAGCTGTTTTTT	CASSLTQGDNGELFF
TRBJ2-7	TRBV2	TRBD2	NA	TGTGCCCAAGGGGCGGGGGGACTCTACGAGCAGTACTTC	CAQGAGGLYEQYF
TRBJ1-2	TRBV5-1	NA	NA	TGCGCCAGCAGCTTGGCCGAGGAAAAAAGTGGCTACACCTTC	CASSLAEEKSGYTF
TRBJ1-6	TRBV19	TRBD1	once	TGTGCCAGTAGACAGGGGTTTGTTTCACCCCTCCACTTT	CASRQGFVSPLHF
TRBJ2-3	TRBV9	NA	NA	TGTGCCAGCAGCGATGGTTGGGGGGCAGATACGCAGTATTTT	CASSDGWGADTQYF
TRBJ1-5	TRBV7-9	NA	NA	TGTGCCAGCAGCTTCAGGGGCAACAGGATTATTCAGCCCCAGCATTTT	CASSFRGNRIIQPQHF
TRBJ2-3	TRBV7-9	TRBD2	NA	TGTGCCAGCAGCTTAATGGCGGGGGGAGATACGCAGTATTTT	CASSLMAGGDTQYF
TRBJ2-7	TRBV7-2	NA	once	TGTGCCAGCAGCTTAGTAGATGGTGGGCACTACGAGCAGTACTTC	CASSLVDGGHYEQYF
TRBJ1-5	TRBV7-8	NA	NA	TGTGCCAGCAGCCTAGGACAGCTTTATGGGCCCCAGCATTTT	CASSLGQLYGPQHF
TRBJ2-5	TRBV7-9	NA	NA	TGTGCCAGCAGCTTAGCCCTGACAGACCAAGAGACCCAGTACTTC	CASSLALTDQETQYF
TRBJ2-1	TRBV18	TRBD2	once	TGTGCCAGCTCAGGGGGGGATTCCTACAATGAGCAGTTCTTC	CASSGGDSYNEQFF
TRBJ2-7	TRBV5-4	TRBD1	once	TGTGCCAGCAGCTCAAAGGACAGGGGATATAGAGAGCAGTACTTC	CASSSKDRGYREQYF
TRBJ1-2	TRBV3-1/TRBV3-2	NA	NA	TGTGCCAGCAGCCAAGAACCAGGGTTCTATGGCTACACCTTC	CASSQEPGFYGYTF
TRBJ1-5	TRBV19	NA	NA	TGTGCCAGTAGTATCGGTCTGCCCAATCAGCCCCAGCATTTT	CASSIGLPNQPQHF
TRBJ1-5	TRBV4-1	NA	NA	TGCGCCAGCAGCCCGCTAGGGGGTGATCAGCCCCAGCATTTT	CASSPLGGDQPQHF
TRBJ1-5	TRBV7-9	NA	NA	TGTGCCAGCAGCTCAGGGGGCAATCAGCCCCAGCATTTT	CASSSGGNQPQHF
TRBJ2-1	TRBV2	NA	NA	TGTGCCAGCAGTGAAGCGCGGGGCTCGGAGTTCTTC	CASSEARGSEFF
TRBJ2-2	TRBV11-3	TRBD1	NA	TGTGCCAGCAGCTTACGGACAGGGGCGGGCGGGGAGCTGTTTTTT	CASSLRTGAGGELFF
TRBJ2-2	TRBV15	TRBD1	NA	TGTGCCACCAGCATAAGGGACAGGGGAAACACCGGGGAGCTGTTTTTT	CATSIRDRGNTGELFF